What follows describes a single T cell receptor (beta chain). A single count supports this clone. There is no known antigen for this receptor. The input lacks base qualities; no much larger clone sits a single base away. These data belong to a study of cytomegalovirus exposure and HLA in healthy donors (dated by TCRdb to between 2016 and 2019). As for the study more broadly: In an earlier analysis of 450 to 750 of the donors, under 300 Gb of sequence data and 90 million to 130 million unique TCR beta sequences from roughly 180 million T cells were reported. An early release that covered around 590 HLA-typed donors contained around 330 gigabases of sequencing data and 70 million to 100 million unique TCR sequences. A later analysis re-examined previously published TCR beta repertoires from 610 or so donors and added high-resolution HLA genotyping to investigate patterns of TCR occurrence. A later genetic analysis took genome-wide SNP genotypes for about 55% of the roughly 670 donors and used that subset as a discovery cohort. The T cell repertoires of 666 subjects were profiled by immunosequencing and related to cytomegalovirus serostatus. Along with the roughly 670-subject first cohort, a separate validation cohort of over 90 different subjects was used. Donor age, sex, ethnicity and CMV serostatus were compiled together with the repertoire data. To predict cytomegalovirus infection status, the study combined high-throughput TCR immunosequencing, statistical association of individual TCRs with disease status, and machine learning. An earlier analysis of roughly 600 of the donors used high-throughput TCR beta sequencing to judge whether each TCR beta V gene segment behaved as functional or pseudogenic. Among several hundred genotyped donors of the cohort, an average of approximately 200,000 unique TCR beta nucleotide sequences was sequenced per donor, of which about 19% were non-productive. Rather than using new phenotypic data, the later analysis identified candidate immune exposures from TCR beta sequences and from how often those sequences occurred across donors. The study aimed to test whether cataloging public T cell receptors could reveal signatures of past pathogen exposure. Because of strong linkage in the cohort, roughly five DR-DQ haplotypes were treated as single units for association and clustering. Every repertoire in the discovery cohort had been generated on one and the same sequencing platform. Both class I and class II loci were covered by HLA typing, at four-digit resolution. Typing coverage differed by locus: A, B, C, DRB1 and DQB1 were typed in roughly 629-630 donors, DQA1 in 500 to 550, DPA1 in 600 to 610, and DPB1 in just under 480. Of the roughly 400 genotyped donors, roughly 80% fell in the genetic ancestry cluster associated with self-reported Caucasian donors. The research as a whole found: Because HLA typing was unavailable for some donors at each locus, only the typed subset was used in association tests. The classifier was reported to diagnose cytomegalovirus status with high specificity and sensitivity in both the original and validation cohorts. While some public TCRs were present in many individuals, most TCR sequences turned up only very rarely across donors. Roughly uniform sequencing depth across donors was assumed in presence/absence analyses, although this assumption may not hold. According to a later genetic analysis, donors in an Asian-associated ancestry cluster had fewer N-insertions in productive TCRs than the approximately 650-donor mean. A cluster of highly shared sequence variants was judged likely to be a technical artifact of the sequencing pipeline. In the study, approximately 160 TCR beta chains were listed as associated with cytomegalovirus. V-gene and J-gene trimming of TCR beta chains was associated with a missense DCLRE1C variant in a later genetic analysis, and the association was replicated in an independent cohort. A further reported finding was that TCR beta sequences accurately predicted the HLA-A and HLA-B alleles for most subjects in the first cohort. At a false discovery rate of 0.05, a later analysis linked around 15,000 TCR beta sequences to specific HLA alleles. A later analysis found that TCR association rates varied across HLA loci, with DRB1 alleles showing the most associated TCRs and HLA-C alleles the fewest. Linkage disequilibrium might explain the correlated functional status among segregating V segments, but an unknown experimental factor could not be ruled out. This cohort had only TCR beta chains sequenced, and the lack of alpha or paired-chain data limited which features could be detected. For the cohort, immune exposure information was limited to CMV serostatus. A few of the identified cytomegalovirus-associated TCR beta chains were confirmed in vitro to be specific for cytomegalovirus antigens. In an earlier analysis of 500 to 650 of the donors, most TCR beta V segments appeared in productive rearrangements about 87% or about 30% of the time, broadly matching IMGT annotations. In a later analysis, several top co-occurrence clusters were reported to appear linked to parvovirus B19, influenza, CMV and Epstein-Barr virus. Some 16 rarely observed V segments, including chromosome 9 orphons, were excluded from the earlier analysis of several hundred of the donors because counts were too low. According to the authors, the approach could potentially be generalized to other disease states and immunological phenotypes. Most CMV-associated TCR beta chains appeared to be HLA-restricted in a later analysis, and the HLA associations seemed to be driven largely by CMV exposure. Compared with equally common non-associated chains, HLA-associated TCR beta chains in a later analysis were more clonally expanded and had lower generation probabilities. When HLA alleles, especially DR and DQ, strongly co-occurred, attributing TCR associations to individual alleles was difficult. Some IMGT-functional V segments, including TRBV6-2 and TRBV6-3, could not be distinguished by the 87-base-pair reads and were therefore excluded.

CDR3 length: 15 amino acids, cysteine to phenylalanine. Here the CDR3 DNA is all that survives: 45 bases in frame from base 1. Trimming at the junction amounts to 3 bases on V and 0 bases on J, and the germline ends lie 9 bases apart. According to the germline V gene (reference sequence), CDR1 reads LNHDA and CDR2 reads SQIVND. The library relied on the immunoSEQ multiplex PCR assay. For the multiplex PCR, a mixture combining 60 forward primers for TCR Vbeta segments and 13 reverse primers for TCR Jbeta segments was used. A multiplex PCR assay on genomic DNA amplified the CDR3 region of rearranged TCR beta genes. The amplified TCR beta libraries were sequenced on the Illumina HiSeq System as 87-base-pair reads. The original methods were these. A later analysis tallied roughly 78 million unique TCR beta chains across the approximately 670 repertoires, and approximately 12 million of those chains were shared by two or more donors. A nearest-neighbor algorithm error-corrected the raw reads and collapsed the reads into unique sequences, merging closely related sequences to remove PCR and sequencing errors. To assign V, D and J gene segments, CDR3 sequences were aligned to IMGT reference sequences. For a sequence to be retained, a match of at least six nucleotides to both a V gene segment and a J gene segment was required. A rearrangement counted as productive if the CDR3 had no stop codons and remained in frame with V and J, and every other rearrangement counted as non-productive. CDR3 was defined by IMGT convention, running from the second conserved V-encoded cysteine to the conserved J-encoded phenylalanine. Sequences without an unambiguous match to a single V gene segment were excluded from the earlier analysis of 450 to 750 of the donors. In an earlier analysis of 500 to 750 of the donors, V segments were called functional above 56.7% productive rearrangements and were called segregating when the between-donor standard deviation exceeded 5%. A statistical classification framework was built to diagnose cytomegalovirus status from the catalog of TCR beta chain sequences. In a later analysis, V and J genes were assigned by comparing TCR nucleotide sequences against IMGT/GENE-DB human TR gene sequences. Using the TCRdist pipeline, a later analysis assigned CDR3 sequences along with most-parsimonious VDJ recombination scenarios. In a later analysis, each TCR beta chain was defined by its CDR3 amino acid sequence together with its V-gene family, and reads without a unique V-gene family were excluded. In a later analysis, 500 to 650 highly shared, low-generation-probability nucleotide sequences were removed to address suspected cross-contamination and a sequencing artifact. For each public chain, a later analysis derived a clonal expansion index from normalized ranks of inferred template counts within each repertoire. A later analysis computed generation probabilities with a VDJ recombination model fitted to out-of-frame rearrangements, and checked the results against IGoR. In a later analysis, TCR-TCR, TCR-HLA and TCR-CMV co-occurrence was scored with hypergeometric tests, and a repertoire-size bias correction was applied to TCR pairs. In a later analysis, false discovery rates were estimated by permuting HLA or CMV assignments 20 times. A later analysis grouped co-occurring TCRs with DBSCAN, adding TCRdist sequence similarity when clustering within HLA-allele-positive subsets. Co-occurrence clustering excluded repertoires with fewer than 30,000 or more than 120,000 public chains, plus five with anomalous nucleotide sharing. Entries here come from immuneACCESS through TCRdb and include only in-frame sequences with V and J called. Some clones fail to appear in such tables; in the studies checked, an unresolved V gene covers under half of the shortfall, and the cause of the remainder is unknown. D and trimming come from the DNA, and the V and J calls and clone size come from that table. The sample has 70,000 to 90,000 clones on record, 66% of them singletons. Less than 25% of the sample lies in the top ten.

In total, roughly 670 healthy bone marrow donors made up the cohort. At the time of sampling, every cohort member was nominally healthy, though immune exposures that went unrecorded were likely present. The donor tested CMV seropositive, placing the donor among the 250 to 300 seropositive members of the cohort. Every donor gave a peripheral blood sample, and the peripheral blood mononuclear cells from that sample were used for TCR beta sequencing. The Qiagen DNeasy Blood Extraction Kit was used to extract genomic DNA from the blood cell samples. The sequencing input was PBMCs. The sequence derives from a man between 40 and 49 years old in good health and CMV-seropositive. The V gene is TRBV19 and the J gene is TRBJ2-1; no D gene call is confident. The CDR3 amino acid sequence is: CASSISLSSYNEQFF. The DNA is as follows: TGTGCCAGTAGTATCTCCCTCAGCTCCTACAATGAGCAGTTCTTC.